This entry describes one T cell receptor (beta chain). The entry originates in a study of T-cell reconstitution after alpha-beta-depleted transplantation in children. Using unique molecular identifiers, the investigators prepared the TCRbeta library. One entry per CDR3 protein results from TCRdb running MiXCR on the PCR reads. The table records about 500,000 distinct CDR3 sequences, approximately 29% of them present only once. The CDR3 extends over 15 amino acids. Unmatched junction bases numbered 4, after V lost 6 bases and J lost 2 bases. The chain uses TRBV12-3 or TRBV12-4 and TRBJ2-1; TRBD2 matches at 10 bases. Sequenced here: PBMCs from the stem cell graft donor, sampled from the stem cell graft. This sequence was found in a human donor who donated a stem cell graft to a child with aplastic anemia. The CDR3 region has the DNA TGTGCCAGCAGCGAGGGACTAGCGCCCTACAATGAGCAGTTCTTC. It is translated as CASSEGLAPYNEQFF.